This T cell receptor (beta chain) originates from a study of blood T cells in healthy people across ages. Study-level background: T cells yielded about one barcoded beta molecule per two cells through template switching.

Alongside a J-beta primer mix, a sample-barcoded 5' primer served in a second PCR lasting 7 to 11 cycles. Each CDR3 protein is one row after TCRdb ran MiXCR on the 5' RACE reads. The sample includes 780,000 or so distinct CDR3 sequences, roughly 56% of them seen just once. Findings of the study overall: TCR beta diversity per million T cells fell roughly linearly with age.

This clonotype has just a few counts. No antigen is known for it. Samples had at least 6.5 million PBMCs isolated from them. The material sequenced was blood. The sequence was obtained from a man in his forties in good health.

The CDR3 loop is CATSDFSGALVSEQYF. The DNA of the CDR3 is TGTGCCACCAGTGATTTCTCGGGAGCACTAGTCTCCGAGCAGTACTTC. V and J are TRBV24-1 and TRBJ2-5; D is possibly TRBD2 (6 bases). Judging by the DNA end, TRBJ2-7 fits better; the J call may be wrong. This CDR3 spans 16 amino acids. Per germline, CDR1 KGHDR and CDR2 SFDVKD.